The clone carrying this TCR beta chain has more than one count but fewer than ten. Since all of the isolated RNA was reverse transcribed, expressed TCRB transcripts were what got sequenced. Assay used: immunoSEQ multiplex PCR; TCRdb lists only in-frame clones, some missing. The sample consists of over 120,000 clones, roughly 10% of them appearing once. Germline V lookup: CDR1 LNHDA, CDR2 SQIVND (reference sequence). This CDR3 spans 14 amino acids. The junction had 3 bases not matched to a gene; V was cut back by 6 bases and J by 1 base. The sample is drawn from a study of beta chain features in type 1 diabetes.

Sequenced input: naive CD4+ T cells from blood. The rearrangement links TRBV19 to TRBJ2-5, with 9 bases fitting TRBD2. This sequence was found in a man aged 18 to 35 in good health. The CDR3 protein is CASRGLAGQETQYF. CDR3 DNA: TGTGCCAGTAGGGGACTAGCAGGCCAAGAGACCCAGTACTTC.